The clone carrying this TCR beta chain was found a few times. No antigen is known for it. Trimming stripped 2 bases from V and 7 bases from J, with 14 bases between. This CDR3 comprises 15 residues. Germline V gene sequence: CDR1 LGHNA, CDR2 YNFKEQ. The sample is drawn from a study of T cell repertoires in cytomegalovirus infection. The overall study: CMV infection together with matching HLA type was indicated by public TCR beta signatures.

TCRdb re-analysed the reads in MiXCR, keeping a single row per CDR3 protein. Of roughly 760,000 distinct CDR3 sequences in the sample, under 40% were seen once. Study-level points and caveats: Clonotype analysis showed dominance of the ex vivo response by HLA-C-restricted CMV-specific TCR beta clonotypes. Summed frequency of public TCR beta families distinguished CMV carriers with the relevant HLA.

The sequence came from a human donor in good health (CMV status not recorded). Some clones in this sample may be carry-over from other donors' samples. This chain connects TRBV4-2 to TRBJ2-2; D is ambiguous. Input material: PBMCs. The CDR3 region is CASSQTLRGSGELFF. The CDR3 nucleotides are TGTGCCAGCAGCCAAACCCTCCGAGGCAGCGGGGAGCTGTTTTTT.